This TCR beta chain stems from a study of cytomegalovirus exposure and HLA in healthy donors. At the level of the study: Later analysis reported that the 120 validation repertoires shared the platform of the roughly 710 first-cohort repertoires. Study-level points and caveats: Per published reports, the classifier diagnosed cytomegalovirus status with high specificity and sensitivity.

These donors were members of the roughly 120-subject validation cohort, a group separate from the roughly 670-subject first cohort. Note on this clone: Its specificity is not known.

Germline V gives CDR1 SGHRS, CDR2 YFSETQ. There are 14 residues in the CDR3. V was pared by 3 bases and J by 9 bases, with 18 bases between. The data were produced by immunoSEQ multiplex PCR, yet TCRdb's version contains in-frame clones alone and is incomplete. The repertoire includes roughly 330,000 clones, about nine tenths of them detected once, and about 1.2% sits in the top ten. The sample comprised PBMCs. The sequence was collected from a woman younger than 45 in good health and CMV-seropositive. This sequence joins TRBV5-1 and TRBJ2-5, with a tentative D call TRBD2 (6 bases). Here the CDR3 DNA reads TGCGCCAGCAGCTACGGGACGGAGGGACTGGCCCAGTACTTC. It translates to CASSYGTEGLAQYF.